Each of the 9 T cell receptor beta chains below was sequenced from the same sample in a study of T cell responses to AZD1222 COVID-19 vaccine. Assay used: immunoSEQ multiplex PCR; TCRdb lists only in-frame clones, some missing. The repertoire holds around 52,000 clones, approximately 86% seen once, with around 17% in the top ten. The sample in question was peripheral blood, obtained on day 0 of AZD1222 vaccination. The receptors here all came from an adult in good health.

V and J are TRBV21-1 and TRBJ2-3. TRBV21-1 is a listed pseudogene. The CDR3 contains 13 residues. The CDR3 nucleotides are TGTGCCAGCGATTTTGGGGGCACAGATACGCAGTATTTT. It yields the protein CASDFGGTDTQYF.

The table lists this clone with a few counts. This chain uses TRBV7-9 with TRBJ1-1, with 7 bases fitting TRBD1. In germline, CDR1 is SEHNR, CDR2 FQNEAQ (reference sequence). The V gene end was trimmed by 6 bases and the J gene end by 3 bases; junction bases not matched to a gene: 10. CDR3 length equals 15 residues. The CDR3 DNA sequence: TGTGCCAGCAGTCTCACAGGGGATCGATACACTGAAGCTTTCTTT. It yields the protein CASSLTGDRYTEAFF.

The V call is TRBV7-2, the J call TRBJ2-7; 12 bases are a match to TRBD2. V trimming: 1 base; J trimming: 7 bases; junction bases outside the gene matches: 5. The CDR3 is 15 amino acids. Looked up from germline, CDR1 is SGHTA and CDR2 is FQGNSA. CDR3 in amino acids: CASSLVLAGGKEQYF. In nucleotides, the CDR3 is TGTGCCAGCAGCTTAGTACTAGCGGGAGGCAAGGAGCAGTACTTC.

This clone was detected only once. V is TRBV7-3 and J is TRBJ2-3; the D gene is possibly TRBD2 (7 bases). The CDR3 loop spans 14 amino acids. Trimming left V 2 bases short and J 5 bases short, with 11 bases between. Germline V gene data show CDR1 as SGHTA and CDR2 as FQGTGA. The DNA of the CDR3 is TGTGCCAGCAGCTTACGGGGGGCGGAAGATACGCAGTATTTT. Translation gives CASSLRGAEDTQYF.

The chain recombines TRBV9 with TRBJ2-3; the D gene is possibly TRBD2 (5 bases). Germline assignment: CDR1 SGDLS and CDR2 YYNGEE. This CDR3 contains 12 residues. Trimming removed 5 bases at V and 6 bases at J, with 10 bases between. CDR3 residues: CASSSRGDTQYF. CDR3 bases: TGTGCCAGCAGTTCTCGAGGGGATACGCAGTATTTT.

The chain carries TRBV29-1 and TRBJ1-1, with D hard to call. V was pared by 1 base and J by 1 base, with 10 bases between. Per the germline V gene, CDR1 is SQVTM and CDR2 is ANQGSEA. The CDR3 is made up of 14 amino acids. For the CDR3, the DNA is TGCAGCGTTGAAGGTGGCACGGCGAACACTGAAGCTTTCTTT. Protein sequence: CSVEGGTANTEAFF.

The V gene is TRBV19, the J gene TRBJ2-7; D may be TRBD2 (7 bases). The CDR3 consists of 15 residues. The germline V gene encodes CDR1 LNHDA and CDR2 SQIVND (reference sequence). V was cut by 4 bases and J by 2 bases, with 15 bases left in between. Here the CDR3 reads CASSKGGPLTYEQYF. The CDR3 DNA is TGTGCCAGTAGTAAGGGGGGGCCATTGACCTACGAGCAGTACTTC. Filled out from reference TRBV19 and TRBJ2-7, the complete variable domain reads DGGITQSPKYLFRKEGQNVTLSCEQNLNHDAMYWYRQDPGQGLRLIYYSQIVNDFQKGDIAEGYSVSREKKESFPLTVTSAQKNPTAFYLCASSKGGPLTYEQYFGPGTRLTVT.

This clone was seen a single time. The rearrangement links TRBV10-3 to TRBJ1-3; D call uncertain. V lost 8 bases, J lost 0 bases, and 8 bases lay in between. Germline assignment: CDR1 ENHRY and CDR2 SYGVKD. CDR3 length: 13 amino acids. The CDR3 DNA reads TGTGCCATCGCGGCGTCCTCTGGAAACACCATATATTTT. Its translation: CAIAASSGNTIYF.

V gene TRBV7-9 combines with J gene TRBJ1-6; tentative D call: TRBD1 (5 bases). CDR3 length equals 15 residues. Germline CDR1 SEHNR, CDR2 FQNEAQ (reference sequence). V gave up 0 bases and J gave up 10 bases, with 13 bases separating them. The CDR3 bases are TGTGCCAGCAGCTTAGCGCCGGGGGTCGGATCACCCCTCCACTTT. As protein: CASSLAPGVGSPLHF.